What follows are 27 T cell receptor beta chains derived from one specimen sequenced in a study of neurological immune-mediated disorders. TCRdb ran MiXCR on the 5' RACE reads and lists one entry per CDR3 protein. The sample lists over 65,000 distinct CDR3 sequences, just over 2.5% occurring once. Sequencing was carried out using PBMCs. These receptors all come from a woman in her thirties with multiple sclerosis.

This clonotype was observed many times. CDR3 loop: CASSSPLGNTEAFF. CDR3 nucleotides: TGCGCCAGCAGCTCGCCCTTGGGTAACACTGAAGCTTTCTTT. The chain recombines TRBV5-1 with TRBJ1-1; D unclear. With 3 bases removed from V and 2 bases from J, the gap between germline ends came to 11 bases. The CDR3 loop spans 14 amino acids. CDR1 SGHRS and CDR2 YFSETQ come from the germline V gene.

This clonotype was seen many times. The chain links TRBV7-8 to TRBJ2-6; D call uncertain. Germline CDR1 and CDR2: SGHVS and FQNEAQ. There are 19 residues in the CDR3. The ends were cut back, 1 base at V and 1 base at J, with 17 bases in the middle. The CDR3 sequence is CASSLEVAADGSGANVLTF. The CDR3 DNA follows: TGTGCCAGCAGCTTAGAGGTCGCTGCTGACGGTTCTGGGGCCAACGTCCTGACTTTC.

This clonotype was found a few times. The CDR3 DNA reads as TGTGCCAGCTCACCAAGGTCGGGTTTTTTCTCCTACGAGCAGTACTTC. It codes for CASSPRSGFFSYEQYF. The V call is TRBV18, the J call TRBJ2-7, with D unclear. The CDR3 is 16 amino acids. The ends were cut back, 2 bases at V and 0 bases at J, with 14 bases in the middle. Germline V gene data show CDR1 as KGHSH and CDR2 as LQKENI.

There are many counts of this clonotype. The rearrangement uses TRBV29-1 and TRBJ2-3; 14 bases are a match to TRBD2. CDR1 is SQVTM, CDR2 ANQGSEA, per germline. The CDR3 contains 14 residues. J lost 8 bases, V lost 7 bases, and 8 bases had no gene match. In nucleotides, the CDR3 is TGCAGCGCAAAGACTAGCGGGAGGGCCGTTACGCAGTATTTT. It codes for CSAKTSGRAVTQYF.

This clonotype was counted at least ten times. This chain uses TRBV20-1 with TRBJ1-1; a weak D match, TRBD1 (6 bases). V was pared by 2 bases and J by 4 bases, with 14 bases between. This CDR3 is 14 amino acids long. Germline V lookup: CDR1 DFQATT, CDR2 SNEGSKA (reference sequence). Here the CDR3 DNA reads TGCAGTGCTAGAAAGGGGGTAACGGGCACTGAAGCTTTCTTT. It encodes CSARKGVTGTEAFF.

V and J are TRBV11-2 and TRBJ1-1; tentatively, D is TRBD1 (5 bases). V was shortened by 1 base and J by 0 bases, with 18 bases between the two germline ends. Germline V lookup: CDR1 SGHAT, CDR2 FQNNGV. The CDR3 extends over 18 amino acids. The CDR3 protein is CASSLVGGGGPMNTEAFF. The CDR3 nucleotides read TGTGCCAGCAGCTTAGTCGGAGGCGGGGGACCGATGAACACTGAAGCTTTCTTT.

This clonotype was found many times. The chain recombines TRBV20-1 with TRBJ1-6, with 7 bases that match TRBD1. This CDR3 is 15 amino acids long. V lost 2 bases, J lost 10 bases, and 11 bases stayed unmatched. Germline V gene data show CDR1 as DFQATT and CDR2 as SNEGSKA (reference sequence). The CDR3 sequence: CSARSSTGAESPLHF. The CDR3 nucleotides read TGCAGTGCTAGATCGTCCACAGGGGCGGAATCACCCCTCCACTTT.

This clonotype has ten or more counts. The chain uses TRBV7-2 and TRBJ1-4; 8 bases map to TRBD1. The CDR3 loop spans 15 amino acids. Germline CDR1 is SGHTA and CDR2 is FQGNSA. Trimming took 4 bases from V and 5 from J; bases not matched to a gene: 6. CDR3 protein: CASSSQTGENEKLFF. Here the CDR3 DNA reads TGTGCCAGCAGCTCCCAGACAGGGGAGAATGAAAAACTGTTTTTT.

Note on this clonotype: With a much larger clone just one base away, this may be a read error. V usage is TRBV7-2 and J usage is TRBJ2-4; D is uncertain. The CDR3 is 14 amino acids. Germline CDR1 and CDR2: SGHTA and FQGNSA. The CDR3 DNA reads as TGTGCCAGCAGCTCCCCGACTTCCAAAAAAATTCAGTACTTC. Residues: CASSSPTSKKIQYF.

A word on this clonotype: The missing conserved phenylalanine or tryptophan at the end of this CDR3 makes a read error likely. The V and J genes are TRBV20-1 and TRBJ1-1; TRBD1 matches at 9 bases. Germline-derived CDR1 and CDR2 are DFQATT and SNEGSKA (reference sequence). The trim removed 7 bases at V and 4 bases at J, leaving 4 bases unmatched. The CDR3 has 12 amino acids. The CDR3 sequence is CSVPGQGTEAFN. DNA of the CDR3: TGCAGTGTCCCGGGACAGGGCACTGAAGCTTTCAAT.

This clonotype has a count of ten or more. In nucleotides, the CDR3 is TGTGCCAGCAGTTACGCCTCACAGGGCGGGAATCAGCCCCAGCATTTT. It specifies CASSYASQGGNQPQHF. This chain connects TRBV6-6 to TRBJ1-5, with D possibly being TRBD1 (6 bases). V gave up 2 bases and J gave up 4 bases, with 15 bases separating them. The CDR3 sequence is 16 residues long. Germline values: CDR1 MNHNY, CDR2 SVGAGI (reference sequence).

This clonotype came up many times. This chain joins TRBV9 and TRBJ2-3; D call uncertain. The germline gives CDR1 SGDLS, CDR2 YYNGEE. There are 12 residues in the CDR3. Trimming shortened V by 4 bases and J by 4 bases, and 7 bases separated the two germline ends. The chain's CDR3 is CASSINADTQYF. As DNA, the CDR3 is TGTGCCAGCAGCATCAATGCAGATACGCAGTATTTT.

In its sample, this clonotype was seen many times. The gene calls are TRBV4-3 and TRBJ2-7; 11 bases align to TRBD1. V shed 1 base and J 4 bases; nucleotides not matched to a gene: 6. Germline CDR1 LGHNA, CDR2 YSLEER. The CDR3 has 16 amino acids. This chain's CDR3 is CASSQAWDRGLYEQYF. The CDR3 region has the DNA TGCGCCAGCAGCCAAGCTTGGGACAGGGGGTTGTACGAGCAGTACTTC.

This clonotype was observed at least ten times. The chain has TRBV5-1 and TRBJ2-1; 12 bases align to TRBD2. CDR3 length equals 16 residues. J lost 6 bases, V lost 0 bases, and 4 bases had no gene match. Germline V gene sequence: CDR1 SGHRS, CDR2 YFSETQ. CDR3 in amino acids: CASSLGGLAGPNEQFF. In DNA form, the CDR3 reads TGCGCCAGCAGCTTGGGTGGACTAGCGGGGCCCAATGAGCAGTTCTTC. Supplemented by reference TRBV5-1 and TRBJ2-1, the full variable domain reads KAGVTQTPRYLIKTRGQQVTLSCSPISGHRSVSWYQQTPGQGLQFLFEYFSETQRNKGNFPGRFSGRQFSNSRSEMNVSTLELGDSALYLCASSLGGLAGPNEQFFGPGTRLTVL.

There are many counts of this clonotype. The chain combines TRBV20-1 with TRBJ1-5; 8 positions agree with TRBD1. Trimming cost V 2 bases and J 3 bases; bases outside gene matches: 3. CDR3 length: 14 amino acids. The germline CDR1 and CDR2 sequences are DFQATT and SNEGSKA (reference sequence). CDR3 amino acids: CSARRTGTNQPQHF. The CDR3 bases are TGCAGTGCTAGACGGACAGGGACCAATCAGCCCCAGCATTTT.

A remark on this clonotype: It may be a read error: a sequence one base away is much more abundant. This chain links TRBV6-5 with TRBJ2-5, with a tentative D call TRBD2 (6 bases). Per germline, CDR1 MNHEY and CDR2 SVGAGI. There are 12 residues in the CDR3. The CDR3 sequence: CDSRGLGGTQYF. CDR3 nucleotide sequence: TGTGACAGCCGGGGACTGGGGGGGACCCAGTACTTC.

This clonotype appeared many times. The J gene is TRBJ1-3, the V gene TRBV7-2; D may be TRBD1 (5 bases). From germline, CDR1 is SGHTA and CDR2 FQGNSA. V lost 3 bases to trimming and J lost 0 bases, with 12 bases between them. CDR3 length equals 16 residues. CDR3 sequence (DNA): TGTGCCAGCAGCTTTACAGGCCCATTCTCTGGAAACACCATATATTTT. Amino acids: CASSFTGPFSGNTIYF.

This clonotype was counted at least ten times. The V gene is TRBV29-1, the J gene TRBJ2-3; D may be TRBD2 (6 bases). The CDR3 contains 13 residues. Germline values: CDR1 SQVTM, CDR2 ANQGSEA. The germline V and J ends were trimmed by 7 bases and 0 bases, with 11 bases remaining between them. The CDR3 bases are TGCAGCGCCCTAGCGTTTAGCACAGATACGCAGTATTTT. It yields the protein CSALAFSTDTQYF.

This clonotype was seen more than once but under ten times. A much larger clonotype is one base distant, so this may be a read error. The rearrangement links TRBV7-2 to TRBJ2-3; D is perhaps TRBD2 (5 bases). Germline CDR1 and CDR2: SGHTA and FQGNSA. The CDR3 covers 14 residues. Between the trimmed V and J ends, which lost 2 bases and 8 bases, there was a span of 14 bases. The CDR3 sequence is CASSLNAEGVTQYF. DNA for the CDR3: TGTGCCAGCAGCTTAAACGCTGAGGGAGTTACGCAGTATTTT. The full variable domain, in which reference TRBV7-2 and TRBJ2-3 provide the parts outside the CDR3, is GAGVSQSPSNKVTEKGKDVELRCDPISGHTALYWYRQSLGQGLEFLIYFQGNSAPDKSGLPSDRFSAERTGGSVSTLTIQRTQQEDSAVYLCASSLNAEGVTQYFGPGTRLTVL.

This clonotype was picked up many times. This chain connects TRBV3-1 to TRBJ2-7; D gene ambiguous. V lost 0 bases, J lost 6 bases, and 15 bases lay in between. CDR3 length: 15 residues. Germline V gene data show CDR1 as LGHDT and CDR2 as YNNKEL (reference sequence). The CDR3 reads CASSQDSGSLREQYF. CDR3 in DNA: TGTGCCAGCAGCCAAGATTCGGGCTCCTTGCGCGAGCAGTACTTC.

In its sample, this clonotype was seen many times. The genes are TRBV2 and TRBJ2-2; perhaps TRBD2 as D (5 bases). V shed 5 bases and J shed 0 bases, with 10 bases lying between them. The CDR3 loop spans 15 amino acids. CDR1 SNHLY and CDR2 FYNNEI come from the germline V gene. CDR3 coding DNA: TGTGCCAGCAGTAGGGAGTTCGCGAACACCGGGGAGCTGTTTTTT. It yields the protein CASSREFANTGELFF.

Ten or more counts support this clonotype. The rearrangement joins TRBV5-5 to TRBJ1-5, with a weak D call TRBD1 (6 bases). The CDR3 has 15 residues. V was shortened by 4 bases and J by 6 bases, with 17 bases between the two germline ends. CDR1 and CDR2 from the germline V gene are SGHKS and YYEKEE (reference sequence). In DNA form, the CDR3 reads TGTGCCAGCAGCCCCTTGGGGGGGGCACCTCAGCCCCAGCATTTT. Protein sequence: CASSPLGGAPQPQHF.

This clonotype was counted ten times or more. The chain recombines TRBV9 with TRBJ2-1; 10 bases align to TRBD1. The CDR3 loop spans 15 amino acids. Germline V gene lookup returns CDR1 SGDLS and CDR2 YYNGEE. The V segment lost 4 bases and the J segment 5 bases; nucleotides outside the gene matches: 6. The CDR3 loop reads CASSPGGQGDNEQFF. CDR3 coding DNA: TGTGCCAGCAGCCCCGGTGGACAGGGGGACAATGAGCAGTTCTTC.

This clonotype has ten or more counts. The chain joins TRBV14 to TRBJ2-1; possible D gene TRBD1, 6 bases. The ends were cut back, 0 bases at V and 8 bases at J, with 8 bases in the middle. The CDR3 is made up of 13 amino acids. Per germline, CDR1 SGHDN and CDR2 FVKESK. CDR3 region: CASSQDRGYEQFF. The CDR3, as DNA: TGTGCCAGCAGCCAAGACAGGGGCTATGAGCAGTTCTTC.

This clonotype was observed at least ten times. The V gene is TRBV4-3, the J gene TRBJ2-1; 10 bases agree with TRBD2. The germline CDR1 and CDR2 sequences are LGHNA and YSLEER. The CDR3 contains 16 residues. The V segment lost 3 bases and the J segment 6 bases; nucleotides outside the gene matches: 8. Here the CDR3 reads CASSHNEREGRNEQFF. In DNA form, the CDR3 reads TGCGCCAGCAGCCATAACGAGCGGGAGGGCCGCAATGAGCAGTTCTTC.

Ten or more counts support this clonotype. The chain links TRBV4-3 to TRBJ1-4; a possible D gene is TRBD1 (5 bases). The germline V gene has CDR1 LGHNA and CDR2 YSLEER. The CDR3 has 15 residues. The germline V and J ends were trimmed by 1 base and 7 bases, with 13 bases remaining between them. CDR3 in amino acids: CASSQAGGHPEKLFF. CDR3 DNA sequence: TGCGCCAGCAGCCAAGCGGGGGGTCACCCTGAAAAACTGTTTTTT.

This clonotype was detected ten times or more. The chain employs TRBV12-3 or TRBV12-4 and TRBJ2-2; possible D gene TRBD2, 5 bases. The CDR3 is 14 residues long. The V end was cut by 11 bases, the J end by 4 bases, with 17 bases between. The CDR3 coding sequence is TGTGCCGGGAGCTCTGGGCCCGGCACCGGGGAGCTGTTTTTT. This gives the protein CAGSSGPGTGELFF.